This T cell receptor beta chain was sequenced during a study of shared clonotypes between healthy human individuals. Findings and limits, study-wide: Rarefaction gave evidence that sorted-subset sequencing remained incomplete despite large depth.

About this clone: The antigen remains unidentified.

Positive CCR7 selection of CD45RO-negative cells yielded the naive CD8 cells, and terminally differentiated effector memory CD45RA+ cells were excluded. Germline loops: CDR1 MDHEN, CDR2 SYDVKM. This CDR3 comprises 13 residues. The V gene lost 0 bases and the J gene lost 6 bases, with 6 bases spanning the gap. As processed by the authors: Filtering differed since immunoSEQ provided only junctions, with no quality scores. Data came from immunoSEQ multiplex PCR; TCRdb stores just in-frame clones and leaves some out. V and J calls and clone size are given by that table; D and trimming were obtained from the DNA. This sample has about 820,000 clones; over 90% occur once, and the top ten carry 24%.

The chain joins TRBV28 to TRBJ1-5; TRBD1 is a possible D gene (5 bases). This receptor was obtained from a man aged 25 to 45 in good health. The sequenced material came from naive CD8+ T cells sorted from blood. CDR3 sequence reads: CASSLWGVQPQHF. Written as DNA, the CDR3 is TGTGCCAGCAGTTTATGGGGGGTTCAGCCCCAGCATTTT.